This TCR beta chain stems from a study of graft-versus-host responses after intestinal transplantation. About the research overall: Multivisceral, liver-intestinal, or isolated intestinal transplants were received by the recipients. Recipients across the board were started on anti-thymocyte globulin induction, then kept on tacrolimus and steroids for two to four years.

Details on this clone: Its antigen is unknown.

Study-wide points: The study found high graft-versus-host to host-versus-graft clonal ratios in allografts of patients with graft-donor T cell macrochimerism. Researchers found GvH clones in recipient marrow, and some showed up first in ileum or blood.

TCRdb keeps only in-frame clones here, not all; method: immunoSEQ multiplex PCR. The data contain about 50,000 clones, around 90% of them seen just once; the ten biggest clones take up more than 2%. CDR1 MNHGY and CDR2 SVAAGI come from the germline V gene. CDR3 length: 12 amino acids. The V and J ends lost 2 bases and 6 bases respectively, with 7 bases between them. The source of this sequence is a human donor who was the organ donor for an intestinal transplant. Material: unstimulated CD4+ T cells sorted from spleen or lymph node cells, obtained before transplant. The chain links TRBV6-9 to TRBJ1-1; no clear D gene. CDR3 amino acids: CASSYRGAEAFF. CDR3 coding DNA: TGTGCCAGCAGTTATCGGGGAGCTGAAGCTTTCTTT.